The 27 T cell receptor beta chains below all came from one sample that was sequenced in a study of immune cell composition in non-small cell lung cancer. Using immunoSEQ multiplex PCR, the repertoire was profiled, and TCRdb retains in-frame clones only, with some absent. The sample shows almost 7,000 clones, 70% of them seen only once. Material for sequencing was lung tumor tissue. The receptors shown here come from a human donor with non-small cell lung cancer.

V usage is TRBV5-1 and J usage is TRBJ2-3, with 12 bases aligning to TRBD2. This CDR3 is 17 amino acids long. The germline CDR1 and CDR2 sequences are SGHRS and YFSETQ. The ends lost 0 bases at V and 2 bases at J; junction bases unmatched: 4. The CDR3 DNA sequence: TGCGCCAGCAGCTTGGGACTAGCGGGAGTAGACACAGATACGCAGTATTTT. This codes for CASSLGLAGVDTDTQYF.

This clone was seen a handful of times. The chain links TRBV21-1 to TRBJ1-1; the tabulated D call, TRBD1, remains unverified against the DNA. TRBV21-1 is a recognized pseudogene. The CDR3 extends over 15 amino acids. DNA of the CDR3: TGTGCCAGCAGCAAAACCACAGGCTGGAACACTGAAGCTTTCTTT. Translation gives CASSKTTGWNTEAFF.

The chain employs TRBV19 and TRBJ2-2, with TRBD1 as a possible D gene (5 bases). CDR3 length equals 13 residues. Trimming took off 10 bases at V and 5 bases at J, with 14 bases between the two ends. Germline V gives CDR1 LNHDA, CDR2 SQIVND (reference sequence). CDR3: CATKKGITGELFF. The CDR3 DNA sequence: TGTGCCACCAAAAAGGGGATTACCGGGGAGCTGTTTTTT.

The chain recombines TRBV28 with TRBJ1-4; 7 nucleotides align to TRBD1. This CDR3 has 16 residues. CDR1 is MDHEN, CDR2 SYDVKM, per germline. Germline trimming cut 7 bases from V and 5 bases from J; bases unmatched to any gene: 13. CDR3 loop: CASTRQGGMWNEKLFF. Written as DNA, the CDR3 is TGTGCCAGCACCAGACAGGGAGGCATGTGGAATGAAAAACTGTTTTTT. The variable domain in full, with the rest retrieved from reference TRBV28 and TRBJ1-4, is DVKVTQSSRYLVKRTGEKVFLECVQDMDHENMFWYRQDPGLGLRLIYFSYDVKMKEKGDIPEGYSVSREKKERFSLILESASTNQTSMYLCASTRQGGMWNEKLFFGSGTQLSVL.

The V gene is TRBV19, the J gene TRBJ2-1; TRBD1 matches 7 bases. Germline V CDR1 and CDR2: LNHDA, SQIVND (reference sequence). The length of the CDR3 is 15 residues. The junction had 6 bases not matched to a gene; V was cut back by 7 bases and J by 0 bases. The CDR3 protein is CASNYRQGSYNEQFF. In DNA form, the CDR3 reads TGTGCCAGTAACTATAGACAGGGCTCCTACAATGAGCAGTTCTTC.

The chain links TRBV9 to TRBJ2-5, with 8 bases fitting TRBD2. V shed 0 bases and J 4 bases; nucleotides not matched to a gene: 8. CDR3 length equals 16 residues. Germline-derived CDR1 and CDR2 are SGDLS and YYNGEE. CDR3 DNA: TGTGCCAGCAGCGTAGGGAGTAGCGGGGTGGGAGAGACCCAGTACTTC. It translates to CASSVGSSGVGETQYF. Supplemented by reference TRBV9 and TRBJ2-5, the full variable domain reads DSGVTQTPKHLITATGQRVTLRCSPRSGDLSVYWYQQSLDQGLQFLIQYYNGEERAKGNILERFSAQQFPDLHSELNLSSLELGDSALYFCASSVGSSGVGETQYFGPGTRLLVL.

The table lists this clone with a few counts. The V call is TRBV5-1, the J call TRBJ1-2; D ambiguous. Trimming pared 2 bases from V and 0 bases from J, leaving 11 bases between. The length of the CDR3 is 15 residues. Looked up from germline, CDR1 is SGHRS and CDR2 is YFSETQ. DNA of the CDR3: TGCGCCAGCAGCTTATCAGGCTCCCCTAACTATGGCTACACCTTC. This encodes CASSLSGSPNYGYTF.

This clone appeared once. V is TRBV29-1 and J is TRBJ2-3, with D possibly TRBD1 on 6 matching bases. Between the trimmed V and J ends, which lost 5 bases and 0 bases, there was a span of 18 bases. CDR1 SQVTM and CDR2 ANQGSEA come from the germline V gene. The CDR3 extends over 16 amino acids. For the CDR3, the DNA is TGCAGCGTTCAGAGACAGGTGCCTACTAGCACAGATACGCAGTATTTT. This gives the protein CSVQRQVPTSTDTQYF.

About this clone itself: Other DNA sequences within the sample encode an identical CDR3. The J gene is TRBJ2-7, the V gene TRBV5-1, with D unresolved. The CDR3 sequence is 13 residues long. Germline V gives CDR1 SGHRS, CDR2 YFSETQ. The V end lost 1 base, the J end lost 4 bases, and 9 bases lay between the germline ends. CDR3 in DNA: TGCGCCAGCAGCTTGACGGGTGGTTACGAGCAGTACTTC. Amino acids: CASSLTGGYEQYF.

This clone was counted a single time. This chain joins TRBV4-2 and TRBJ2-1; 8 bases are shared with TRBD2. Germline-derived CDR1 and CDR2 are LGHNA and YNFKEQ. This CDR3 has 15 amino acids. V trimming: 4 bases; J trimming: 5 bases; junction bases outside the gene matches: 7. The CDR3 region is CASSPGGAGDNEQFF. The CDR3 bases are TGTGCCAGCAGCCCCGGGGGAGCGGGAGACAATGAGCAGTTCTTC.

The chain joins TRBV5-1 to TRBJ1-1; possible D gene TRBD1, 6 bases. The CDR3 totals 13 residues. V was shortened by 3 bases and J by 1 base, with 7 bases between the two germline ends. CDR1 is SGHRS, CDR2 YFSETQ, per germline. The CDR3 DNA is TGCGCCAGCAGCTCGACAGGGAACACTGAAGCTTTCTTT. It translates to CASSSTGNTEAFF.

This clone was detected only a few times. The V gene is TRBV5-1, the J gene TRBJ1-6; 10 positions agree with TRBD1. This CDR3 is 16 amino acids long. V shed 5 bases, J shed 6 bases, and the junction held 8 bases outside the gene matches. Per the germline V gene, CDR1 is SGHRS and CDR2 is YFSETQ. The CDR3 region has the DNA TGCGCCAGCAGGAGACAGGGGGCCGATCCTAATTCACCCCTCCACTTT. It codes for CASRRQGADPNSPLHF.

This chain connects TRBV5-4 to TRBJ2-7, with 7 bases aligning to TRBD2. Germline V lookup: CDR1 SGHNT, CDR2 YYREEE (reference sequence). CDR3 size: 14 residues. After removal of 2 bases from V and 2 bases from J, the junction contained 4 bases not matched to a gene. The CDR3 sequence is CASSFSGLTYEQYF. The CDR3 DNA is TGTGCCAGCAGCTTTAGCGGGCTTACCTACGAGCAGTACTTC.

V and J are TRBV6-1 and TRBJ1-1; D gene unclear. The CDR3 totals 16 residues. The ends were cut back, 3 bases at V and 0 bases at J, with 14 bases in the middle. The germline gives CDR1 MNHNS, CDR2 SASEGT. CDR3 in DNA: TGTGCCAGCAGTGAGGCGAAGGAGGTACTGAACACTGAAGCTTTCTTT. Translating it yields CASSEAKEVLNTEAFF.

The CDR3 DNA reads TGCGCCAGCAGTGCCAACCCCACAGGGGTTGGTGGAAACACCATATATTTT. This gives the protein CASSANPTGVGGNTIYF. V usage is TRBV10-2 and J usage is TRBJ1-3, with 7 bases that match TRBD1. This CDR3 is 17 amino acids long. The V and J ends lost 4 bases and 3 bases, in that order; junction bases with no gene match: 12. The germline V gene encodes CDR1 WSHSY and CDR2 SAAADI.

The chain employs TRBV7-2 and TRBJ2-1; D gene unclear. Trimming shortened V by 1 base and J by 2 bases, and 9 bases separated the two germline ends. The CDR3 runs 15 residues. CDR1 SGHTA and CDR2 FQGNSA come from the germline V gene. CDR3 amino acids: CASSLDQAPYNEQFF. The CDR3 DNA follows: TGTGCCAGCAGCTTAGACCAGGCGCCCTACAATGAGCAGTTCTTC.

V is TRBV28 and J is TRBJ1-4; TRBD1 agrees at 9 bases. J gave up 2 bases and V 7 bases, and 11 bases lay outside the gene matches. In germline, CDR1 is MDHEN, CDR2 SYDVKM. This CDR3 spans 17 amino acids. The chain's CDR3 is CASTPGDRATTNEKLFF. The CDR3 DNA reads as TGTGCCAGCACCCCGGGGGACAGGGCTACGACTAATGAAAAACTGTTTTTT.

In its sample, this clone is medium-sized. The chain employs TRBV7-8 and TRBJ1-5; 9 nucleotides line up with TRBD1. This CDR3 is built from 16 residues. Unmatched junction bases numbered 10, after V lost 5 bases and J lost 5 bases. In germline, CDR1 is SGHVS, CDR2 FQNEAQ. The CDR3 DNA reads TGTGCCAGCAGCCTCCGCCGGGACAGGGACGATCAGCCCCAGCATTTT. Its translation: CASSLRRDRDDQPQHF.

The rearrangement links TRBV5-5 to TRBJ1-1; 9 positions agree with TRBD1. Trimming took 5 bases from V and 4 from J; bases not matched to a gene: 15. Germline values: CDR1 SGHKS, CDR2 YYEKEE (reference sequence). The CDR3 is 17 residues long. CDR3 sequence: CASRDGNRGRRGTEAFF. The CDR3 nucleotides are TGTGCCAGCAGGGATGGGAACAGGGGGCGACGGGGCACTGAAGCTTTCTTT.

V gene TRBV6-5 combines with J gene TRBJ2-5; 9 bases map to TRBD1. V lost 2 bases to trimming and J lost 3 bases; unmatched junction nucleotides: 4. Germline V lookup: CDR1 MNHEY, CDR2 SVGAGI. The CDR3 runs 15 residues. The CDR3 protein is CASSYQGQGKETQYF. In DNA form, the CDR3 reads TGTGCCAGCAGTTACCAAGGACAGGGGAAAGAGACCCAGTACTTC.

The CDR3 reads CASSSGTGPPEKLFF. DNA of the CDR3: TGTGCCAGCAGTTCAGGGACAGGGCCCCCTGAAAAACTGTTTTTT. The J gene is TRBJ1-4, the V gene TRBV6-1; 9 bases align to TRBD1. With V trimmed by 5 bases and J by 7 bases, 8 bases remained unmatched. This CDR3 region has 15 residues. Per germline, CDR1 MNHNS and CDR2 SASEGT.

The J gene is TRBJ1-4, the V gene TRBV7-8, with TRBD1 matching over 7 bases. The germline CDR1 and CDR2 sequences are SGHVS and FQNEAQ. This CDR3 spans 15 amino acids. Unmatched junction bases numbered 6, after V lost 5 bases and J lost 3 bases. The CDR3 sequence is CASSLDRVANEKLFF. DNA for the CDR3: TGTGCCAGCAGCCTCGACAGGGTGGCTAATGAAAAACTGTTTTTT.

V is TRBV29-1 and J is TRBJ1-4, with D tentatively TRBD1 (5 bases). From germline, CDR1 is SQVTM and CDR2 ANQGSEA. Trimming removed 4 bases at V and 8 bases at J, with 14 bases between. CDR3 size: 13 residues. The CDR3 spells CSVGQGGGEKLFF. The CDR3 DNA reads as TGCAGCGTTGGGCAGGGCGGAGGGGAAAAACTGTTTTTT.

CDR3 sequence: CAGGTGRNSPLHF. The CDR3, as DNA: TGTGCCGGAGGGACAGGGCGTAATTCACCCCTCCACTTT. The chain has TRBV6-6 and TRBJ1-6, with 9 nucleotides matching TRBD1. This CDR3 region has 13 residues. CDR1 and CDR2 (germline): MNHNY, SVGAGI (reference sequence). V lost 11 bases to trimming and J lost 6 bases; unmatched junction nucleotides: 5.

The V call is TRBV2, the J call TRBJ2-7; TRBD2 matches at 14 bases. Germline V CDR1 and CDR2: SNHLY, FYNNEI. Trimming at V came to 3 bases and at J to 4 bases, leaving 20 bases not matched to a gene. The CDR3 runs to 21 residues. For the CDR3, the DNA is TGTGCCAGCAGTGAGATCGGCAGGGCGACTAGCGGGAGGGCCGGTTCATACGAGCAGTACTTC. Translation: CASSEIGRATSGRAGSYEQYF.

A few counts support this clone. The chain combines TRBV5-8 with TRBJ1-2; TRBD1 matches at 8 bases. V was pared by 3 bases and J by 8 bases, with 18 bases of the junction left unmatched. The CDR3 loop spans 17 amino acids. Germline assignment: CDR1 SGHTS and CDR2 YDEGEE. The CDR3 sequence: CASSSTLGTGLVFGYTF. CDR3 nucleotides: TGTGCCAGCAGCTCGACCCTCGGGACAGGTCTTGTTTTCGGCTACACCTTC.

The table lists this clone with a count of one. This chain joins TRBV5-1 and TRBJ2-7; a weak D match, TRBD1 (5 bases). Germline V gene sequence: CDR1 SGHRS, CDR2 YFSETQ. The CDR3 spans 16 residues. Deletions cut 0 bases from V and 1 base from J, with 14 bases between. The CDR3 DNA reads TGCGCCAGCAGCTTGGTGCCAGGGTTGACTTCCTACGAGCAGTACTTC. Amino acids: CASSLVPGLTSYEQYF. Using reference TRBV5-1 and TRBJ2-7 for the parts outside the CDR3, the full variable domain is KAGVTQTPRYLIKTRGQQVTLSCSPISGHRSVSWYQQTPGQGLQFLFEYFSETQRNKGNFPGRFSGRQFSNSRSEMNVSTLELGDSALYLCASSLVPGLTSYEQYFGPGTRLTVT.